The source of this TCR beta chain is a study of control samples from healthy donors and cancer patients (dated by TCRdb to 2018 to 2020). This clone has a single count. Its antigen is currently not known. Base qualities were left out, and no much larger clone turns up one base away. The library came from the immunoSEQ multiplex PCR assay. Drawn from immuneACCESS, this table holds only the in-frame rearrangements with V and J called that TCRdb kept. Clones are partly lost; checked studies trace under half to an unresolved V gene and leave the rest unexplained. This sample lists over 100,000 clones; 92% were detected once. Roughly 2.1% of the sample belongs to the ten largest clones. Taken from the germline V gene (reference sequence), the CDR1 and CDR2 loops are LNHDA and SQIVND. The CDR3, cysteine through phenylalanine, is 16 amino acids long. The DNA shown is the 48-base CDR3, in frame from base 1. V drops 4 bases and J drops 0 bases, leaving 10 bases in between.

The receptor was isolated from a woman in her forties or fifties in good health. Sequencing was performed on blood. Rearrangement joined TRBV19 to TRBJ2-6; the D gene cannot be resolved reliably. The CDR3 reads as follows: CASSTTKNSGANVLTF. The DNA reads as follows: TGTGCCAGTAGTACGACGAAAAACTCTGGGGCCAACGTCCTGACTTTC.